This T cell receptor beta chain was captured by sequencing in a study of CD8+CD57+ T cells in acquired aplastic anemia. For sequencing, patients were chosen who had shown expansion of CD8+CD57+ cells by flow cytometry. There were no patients without severe acquired aplastic anemia. Bead-enriched CD8+CD57+ cells yielded around 1.5 ug DNA on average. TCR beta VDJ combinations and CDR3 sequences were profiled from genomic DNA. TCRdb fed the reads into MiXCR, producing one record per CDR3 protein. This sample has about 16,000 distinct CDR3 sequences, with less than 45% found just once. Remarks on this clonotype: Antigen: not known. The junction and the germline gene differ at one end; a read error may be behind it.

Broader study findings: Patients carried CD8+CD57+ cells that were less diverse than their total CD4+ and CD8+ pools.

The CDR3 length is 18 residues. Germline values: CDR1 LNHNV, CDR2 YYDKDF (reference sequence). The rearrangement joins TRBV15 to TRBJ1-4, with 10 bases that match TRBD1. The clonotype comes from a human donor with aplastic anemia. Sequencing was performed on CD8+CD57+ T cells sorted from PBMCs. Subset given: bead-enriched CD8+CD57+ effector memory T cells from SAA patients. The CDR3 DNA follows: TGTGCCACCAGCAGCTCAAGGTCGGGACAGGGGTTGAATGAGAAACTGTTTTTT. It encodes CATSSSRSGQGLNEKLFF.